These 10 T cell receptor beta chains were all obtained from the same sample, sequenced in a study of T cell responses to AZD1222 COVID-19 vaccine. The table came from immunoSEQ multiplex PCR; TCRdb's copy has only in-frame clones and leaves some out. Of around 120,000 clones in the sample, more than 65% were seen once. The sample consisted of peripheral blood, taken 28 days after the second AZD1222 dose. The source is an adult who received the AZD1222 COVID-19 vaccine.

The chain links TRBV28 to TRBJ1-6; D is perhaps TRBD1 (6 bases). This CDR3 is 15 amino acids long. CDR1 is MDHEN and CDR2 is SYDVKM in the germline V gene. V lost 5 bases, J lost 6 bases, and 14 bases lay in between. The CDR3 DNA reads TGTGCCAGCAGTCGACTACAGGGTATTAATTCACCCCTCCACTTT. Amino acid sequence: CASSRLQGINSPLHF.

V gene TRBV27 combines with J gene TRBJ2-2; D might be TRBD1 (5 bases). Trimming pared 0 bases from V and 6 bases from J, leaving 17 bases between. The CDR3 has 17 residues. Germline V gene data show CDR1 as MNHEY and CDR2 as SMNVEV (reference sequence). The DNA for the CDR3 is TGTGCCAGCAGTTTATCGGCGGTCACTTTGGGGCCCGGGGAGCTGTTTTTT. Translation gives CASSLSAVTLGPGELFF.

The sample holds a few counts of this clone. The chain joins TRBV28 to TRBJ1-2; D is perhaps TRBD1 (5 bases). Per germline, CDR1 MDHEN and CDR2 SYDVKM. V lost 6 bases and J 4 bases, leaving 12 bases between the germline ends. CDR3 length: 13 amino acids. For the CDR3, the DNA is TGTGCCAGCAGGGGGCCAGGGTCCTATGGCTACACCTTC. It yields the protein CASRGPGSYGYTF.

The chain joins TRBV5-5 to TRBJ2-3; D unclear. V lost 0 bases to trimming and J lost 5 bases, with 4 bases between them. CDR1 and CDR2 (germline): SGHKS, YYEKEE (reference sequence). The CDR3 covers 12 residues. The CDR3 loop reads CASSLEVDTQYF. CDR3 in DNA: TGTGCCAGCAGCTTGGAGGTAGATACGCAGTATTTT.

The genes are TRBV5-4 and TRBJ2-2; 9 bases are a match to TRBD2. The CDR3 has 18 residues. V was pared by 3 bases and J by 0 bases, with 9 bases of the junction left unmatched. Germline CDR1 and CDR2: SGHNT and YYREEE (reference sequence). CDR3 amino acids: CASSSGTRLAANTGELFF. The CDR3 DNA reads TGTGCCAGCAGCTCGGGGACACGACTAGCGGCGAACACCGGGGAGCTGTTTTTT.

The gene calls are TRBV21-1 and TRBJ1-5. TRBV21-1 is shown as a pseudogene. CDR3 size: 19 residues. The CDR3 DNA reads TGTGCCAGCAGCTCCCACCGGGGCAGGGCCCGGGGTGGCAATCAGCCCCAGCATTTT. Translation: CASSSHRGRARGGNQPQHF.

Notes on this clone: The junction shows a germline mismatch at one end, possibly a read error. This chain uses TRBV6-5 with TRBJ1-5, with D perhaps matching TRBD1 (6 bases). The CDR3 has 12 residues. Germline-derived CDR1 and CDR2 are MNHEY and SVGAGI. In DNA, the CDR3 is TGTGCCAGCAGTGACTCCCCAGGGGAATCCTACTTT. Translating gives CASSDSPGESYF.

The V call is TRBV27, the J call TRBJ2-1; TRBD1 matches 8 bases. Trimming removed 7 bases from V and 7 bases from J; junction bases left unmatched: 12. The CDR3 is 15 amino acids. Germline-derived CDR1 and CDR2 are MNHEY and SMNVEV (reference sequence). CDR3 sequence (DNA): TGTGCCAGCACCGCACCCAGGGGGCTGGGGAATGAGCAGTTCTTC. Translating it yields CASTAPRGLGNEQFF.

The gene calls are TRBV19 and TRBJ1-5; D unclear. The V gene lost 5 bases and the J gene lost 5 bases, with 13 bases spanning the gap. Germline loops: CDR1 LNHDA, CDR2 SQIVND (reference sequence). The CDR3 consists of 14 residues. In DNA form, the CDR3 reads TGTGCCAGTAGTGGAGAGATATTGGATCAGCCCCAGCATTTT. Its protein is CASSGEILDQPQHF.

J is TRBJ1-1 and V is TRBV7-3; D not certain. This CDR3 is built from 13 residues. The germline V and J ends were trimmed by 4 bases and 0 bases, with 6 bases remaining between them. The germline CDR1 and CDR2 sequences are SGHTA and FQGTGA. DNA for the CDR3: TGTGCCAGCAGCTCCCAATTGAACACTGAAGCTTTCTTT. As protein: CASSSQLNTEAFF. The full variable domain, in which reference TRBV7-3 and TRBJ1-1 provide the parts outside the CDR3, is GAGVSQTPSNKVTEKGKYVELRCDPISGHTALYWYRQSLGQGPEFLIYFQGTGAADDSGLPNDRFFAVRPEGSVSTLKIQRTERGDSAVYLCASSSQLNTEAFFGQGTRLTVV.